This TCR beta chain was observed in a study of blood T cell repertoires in COVID-19. Across the whole study: Sources were T cells, B-cell-depleted T cells, or PBMCs; the material itself was cDNA or gDNA.

Source study methods: Quantification of nucleated cells was approximated via reference gene primer amplification. TCRdb's copy holds only in-frame clones and misses some; the assay was immunoSEQ multiplex PCR. The V and J calls and clone size come from that table; D and trimming were worked out from the DNA. Of approximately 60,000 clones detected, approximately 90% appear once; the ten largest clones hold around 23%. The CDR3 is 13 residues long. The V and J ends lost 2 bases and 5 bases respectively, with 10 bases between them. Germline CDR1 SGHRS, CDR2 YFSETQ. It was during active infection that Seattle patients were enrolled and then longitudinally followed.

The specimen was peripheral blood. The chain couples TRBV5-1 to TRBJ1-1, with D perhaps matching TRBD1 (6 bases). The TCR comes from an elderly woman with COVID-19, enrolled during active disease. CDR3 DNA sequence: TGCGCCAGCAGCTTCGCAGGGGCAACTGAAGCTTTCTTT. Its protein is CASSFAGATEAFF.